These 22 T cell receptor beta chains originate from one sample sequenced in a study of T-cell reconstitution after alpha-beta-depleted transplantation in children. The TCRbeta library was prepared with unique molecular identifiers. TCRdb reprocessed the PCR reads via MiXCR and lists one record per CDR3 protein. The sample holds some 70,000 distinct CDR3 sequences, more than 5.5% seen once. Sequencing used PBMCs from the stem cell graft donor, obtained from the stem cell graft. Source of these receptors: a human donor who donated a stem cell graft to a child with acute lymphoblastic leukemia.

CDR3 residues: CASDRLPSRTVFSSTDTQYF. CDR3 nucleotides: TGCGCCTCCGACCGGCTACCCAGCAGGACGGTTTTCTCTAGCACAGATACGCAGTATTTT. The chain joins TRBV5-1 to TRBJ2-3; no reliable D call. Germline CDR1 and CDR2: SGHRS and YFSETQ. The CDR3 contains 20 residues. V lost 10 bases and J 0 bases, leaving 33 bases between the germline ends.

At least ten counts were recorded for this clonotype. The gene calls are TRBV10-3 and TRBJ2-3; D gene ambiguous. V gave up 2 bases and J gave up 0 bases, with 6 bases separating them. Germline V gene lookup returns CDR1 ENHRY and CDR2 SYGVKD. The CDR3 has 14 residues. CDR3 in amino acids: CAISEAASTDTQYF. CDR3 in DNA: TGTGCCATCAGTGAGGCAGCAAGCACAGATACGCAGTATTTT.

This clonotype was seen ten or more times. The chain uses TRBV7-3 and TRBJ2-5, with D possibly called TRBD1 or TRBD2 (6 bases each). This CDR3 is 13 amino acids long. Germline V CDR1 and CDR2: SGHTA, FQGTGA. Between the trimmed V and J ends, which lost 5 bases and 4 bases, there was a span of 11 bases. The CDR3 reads CASSRKGGETQYF. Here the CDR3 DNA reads TGTGCCAGCAGCCGTAAGGGGGGAGAGACCCAGTACTTC.

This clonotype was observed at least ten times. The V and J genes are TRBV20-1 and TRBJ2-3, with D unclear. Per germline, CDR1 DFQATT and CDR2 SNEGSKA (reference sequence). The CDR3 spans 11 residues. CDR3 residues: CSLISTDTQYF. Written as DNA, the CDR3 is TGCAGCCTTATTAGCACAGATACGCAGTATTTT.

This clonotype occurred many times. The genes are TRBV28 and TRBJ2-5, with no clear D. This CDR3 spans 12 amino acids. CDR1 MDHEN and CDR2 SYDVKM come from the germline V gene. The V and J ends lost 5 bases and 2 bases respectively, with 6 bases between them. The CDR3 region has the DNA TGTGCCAGCAGTCCACAACAAGAGACCCAGTACTTC. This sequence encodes CASSPQQETQYF.

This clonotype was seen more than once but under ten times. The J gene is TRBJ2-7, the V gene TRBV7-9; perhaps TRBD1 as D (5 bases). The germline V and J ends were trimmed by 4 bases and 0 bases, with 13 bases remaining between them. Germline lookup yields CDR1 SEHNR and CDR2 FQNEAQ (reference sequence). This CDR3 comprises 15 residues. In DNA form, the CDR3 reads TGTGCCAGCAGCTCACAGGAAGATAGCTCCTACGAGCAGTACTTC. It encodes CASSSQEDSSYEQYF.

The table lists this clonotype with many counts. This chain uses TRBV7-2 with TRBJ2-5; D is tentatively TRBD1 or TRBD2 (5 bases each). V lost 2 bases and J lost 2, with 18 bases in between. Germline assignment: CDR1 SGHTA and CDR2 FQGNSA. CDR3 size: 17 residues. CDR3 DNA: TGTGCCAGCAGCTTAAGGCAAACCGGGACCGAGCAAGAGACCCAGTACTTC. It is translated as CASSLRQTGTEQETQYF.

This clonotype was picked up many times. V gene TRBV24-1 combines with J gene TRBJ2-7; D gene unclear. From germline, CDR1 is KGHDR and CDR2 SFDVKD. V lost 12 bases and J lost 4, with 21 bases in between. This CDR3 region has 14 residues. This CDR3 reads CAPYQSRLLYEQYF. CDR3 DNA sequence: TGTGCCCCCTACCAGTCTCGACTTCTATACGAGCAGTACTTC.

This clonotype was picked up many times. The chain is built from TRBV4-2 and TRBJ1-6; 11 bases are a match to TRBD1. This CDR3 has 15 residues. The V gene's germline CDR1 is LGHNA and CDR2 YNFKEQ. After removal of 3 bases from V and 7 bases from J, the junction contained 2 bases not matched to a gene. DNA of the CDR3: TGTGCCAGCAGCCAGGGACAGGGGGGGAATTCACCCCTCCACTTT. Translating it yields CASSQGQGGNSPLHF.

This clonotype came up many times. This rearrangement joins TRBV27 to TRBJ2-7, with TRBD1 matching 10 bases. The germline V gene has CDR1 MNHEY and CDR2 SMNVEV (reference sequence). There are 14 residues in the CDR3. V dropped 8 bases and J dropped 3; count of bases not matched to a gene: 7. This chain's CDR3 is CASSRTGGDYEQYF. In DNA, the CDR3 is TGTGCCAGCTCTCGGACAGGGGGGGACTACGAGCAGTACTTC.

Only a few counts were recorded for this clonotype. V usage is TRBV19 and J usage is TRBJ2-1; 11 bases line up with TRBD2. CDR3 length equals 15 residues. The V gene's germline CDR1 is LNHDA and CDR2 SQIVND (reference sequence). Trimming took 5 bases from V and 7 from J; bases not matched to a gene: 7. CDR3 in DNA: TGTGCCAGTAGTTTAGCGGGAGGGCCTAGAAATGAGCAGTTCTTC. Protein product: CASSLAGGPRNEQFF.

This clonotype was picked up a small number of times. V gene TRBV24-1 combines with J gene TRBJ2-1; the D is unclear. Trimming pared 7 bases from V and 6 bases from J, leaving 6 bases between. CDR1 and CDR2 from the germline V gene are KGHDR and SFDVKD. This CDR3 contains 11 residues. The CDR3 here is CATSLGNEQFF. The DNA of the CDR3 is TGTGCCACCAGCCTCGGCAATGAGCAGTTCTTC.

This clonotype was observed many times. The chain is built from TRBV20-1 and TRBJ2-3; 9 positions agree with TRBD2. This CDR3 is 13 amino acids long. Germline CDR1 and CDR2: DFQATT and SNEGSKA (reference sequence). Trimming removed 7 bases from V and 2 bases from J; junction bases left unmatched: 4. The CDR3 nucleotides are TGCAGTGGGCCTAGCGGGGCCACAGATACGCAGTATTTT. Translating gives CSGPSGATDTQYF.

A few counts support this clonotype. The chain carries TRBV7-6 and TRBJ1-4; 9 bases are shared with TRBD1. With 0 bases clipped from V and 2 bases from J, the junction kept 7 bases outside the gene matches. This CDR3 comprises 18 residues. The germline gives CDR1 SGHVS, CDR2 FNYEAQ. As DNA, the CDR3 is TGTGCCAGCAGCTTAGCCCCAGGACAGGGGACGACTAATGAAAAACTGTTTTTT. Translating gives CASSLAPGQGTTNEKLFF. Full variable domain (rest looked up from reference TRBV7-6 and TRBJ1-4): GAGVSQSPRYKVTKRGQDVALRCDPISGHVSLYWYRQALGQGPEFLTYFNYEAQQDKSGLPNDRFSAERPEGSISTLTIQRTEQRDSAMYRCASSLAPGQGTTNEKLFFGSGTQLSVL.

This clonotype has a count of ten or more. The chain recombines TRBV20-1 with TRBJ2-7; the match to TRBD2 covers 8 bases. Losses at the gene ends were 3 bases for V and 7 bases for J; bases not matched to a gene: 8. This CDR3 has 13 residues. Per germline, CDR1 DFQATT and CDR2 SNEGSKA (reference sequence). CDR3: CSASGGAVWEQYF. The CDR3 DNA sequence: TGCAGTGCTAGCGGGGGGGCGGTGTGGGAGCAGTACTTC.

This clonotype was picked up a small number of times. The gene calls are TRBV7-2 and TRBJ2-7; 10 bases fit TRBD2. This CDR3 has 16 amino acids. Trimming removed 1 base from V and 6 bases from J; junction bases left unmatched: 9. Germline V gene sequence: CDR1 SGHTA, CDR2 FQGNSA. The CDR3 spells CASSLDNQRGGLEQYF. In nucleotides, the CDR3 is TGTGCCAGCAGCTTAGATAACCAGCGGGGGGGCCTCGAGCAGTACTTC.

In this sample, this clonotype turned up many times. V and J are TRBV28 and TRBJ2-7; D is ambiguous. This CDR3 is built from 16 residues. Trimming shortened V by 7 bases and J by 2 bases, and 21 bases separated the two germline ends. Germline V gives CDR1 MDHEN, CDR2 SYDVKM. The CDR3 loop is CASTIKTGYKTYEQYF. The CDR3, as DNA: TGTGCCAGCACTATAAAGACTGGCTACAAGACCTACGAGCAGTACTTC.

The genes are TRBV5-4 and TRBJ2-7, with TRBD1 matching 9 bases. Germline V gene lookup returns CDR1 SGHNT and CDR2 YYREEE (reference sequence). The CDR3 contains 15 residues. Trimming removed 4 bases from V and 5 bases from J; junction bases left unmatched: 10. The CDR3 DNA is TGTGCCAGCAGCCAACCGGGGACAGGGAACCACGAGCAGTACTTC. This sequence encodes CASSQPGTGNHEQYF.

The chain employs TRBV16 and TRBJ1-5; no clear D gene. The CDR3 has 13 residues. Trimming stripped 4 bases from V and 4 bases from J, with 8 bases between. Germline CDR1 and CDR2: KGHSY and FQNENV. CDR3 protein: CASSPTRNQPQHF. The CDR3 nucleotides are TGTGCCAGCAGCCCAACAAGGAATCAGCCCCAGCATTTT.

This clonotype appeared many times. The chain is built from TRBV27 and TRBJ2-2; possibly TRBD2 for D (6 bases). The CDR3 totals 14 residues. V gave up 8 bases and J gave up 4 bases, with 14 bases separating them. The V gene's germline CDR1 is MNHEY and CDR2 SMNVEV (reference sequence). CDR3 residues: CASSLGLTTGELFF. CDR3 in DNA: TGTGCCAGCTCCCTGGGACTTACCACCGGGGAGCTGTTTTTT.

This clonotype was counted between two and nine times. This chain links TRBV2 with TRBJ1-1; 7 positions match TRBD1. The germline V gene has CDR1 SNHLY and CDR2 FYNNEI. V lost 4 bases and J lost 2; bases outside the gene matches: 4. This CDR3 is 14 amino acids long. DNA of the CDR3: TGTGCCAGCAGTGGGGGACAGAGAAACACTGAAGCTTTCTTT. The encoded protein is CASSGGQRNTEAFF.

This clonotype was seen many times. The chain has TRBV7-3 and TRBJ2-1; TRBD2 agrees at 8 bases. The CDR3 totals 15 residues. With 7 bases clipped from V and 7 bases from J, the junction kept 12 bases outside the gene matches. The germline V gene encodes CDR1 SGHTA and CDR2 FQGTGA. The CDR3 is CASISSGPGLNEQFF. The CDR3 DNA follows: TGTGCCAGCATCTCTAGCGGGCCTGGCTTAAATGAGCAGTTCTTC.